This T cell receptor beta chain was recorded in a study of shared T cell receptors in the human thymus. The protocol was immunoSEQ multiplex PCR, while the TCRdb copy is restricted to in-frame clones and leaves out a portion. The sample records hundreds of thousands of clones, more than 75% being singletons. V was pared by 4 bases and J by 4 bases, with 7 bases of the junction left unmatched. This CDR3 has 15 amino acids. Germline lookup yields CDR1 MRHNA and CDR2 SNTAGT. A further study also used this sample, focusing on human thymus T cells.

This TCR derives from a boy younger than two with a congenital heart defect. Sequencing was performed on thymocytes. This chain links TRBV6-4 with TRBJ1-2, with 9 nucleotides matching TRBD1. The CDR3 DNA reads TGTGCCAGCAGTGCTATGACAGGGGGAGGCTATGGCTACACCTTC. Its translation is CASSAMTGGGYGYTF.